This T cell receptor (beta chain) stems from a study of shared clonotypes between healthy human individuals. Overall study: Three plates were used per donor for CD4 naive, three for CD4 memory, two for CD8 naive and one for CD8 memory. Points from the study as a whole: Sorted-subset sequencing was shown by rarefaction to be incomplete despite large depth.

The repertoire was sequenced with immunoSEQ multiplex PCR; TCRdb's copy has only in-frame clones and lacks some. The sample includes some 2 million clones, about 95% of them seen just once. Naive CD8 cells comprised CD45RO-negative, CCR7-positively selected cells, excluding terminally differentiated effector memory CD45RA+ cells. This CDR3 is 14 amino acids long. J lost 0 bases, V lost 6 bases, and 6 bases had no gene match. Germline loops: CDR1 SGHRS, CDR2 YFSETQ. Concerning this clone itself: The antigen is undetermined.

This TCR came from a man younger than 30 in good health. The chain employs TRBV5-1 and TRBJ2-7, with 7 bases lining up with TRBD1. Sequenced sample: naive CD8+ T cells sorted from blood. The DNA of the CDR3 is TGCGCCAGCAAGGGACAGAAGTTCTCCTACGAGCAGTACTTC. This codes for CASKGQKFSYEQYF.